Listed below are T cell receptor beta chains from one sample, sequenced in a study of tumor-infiltrating lymphocytes in primary liver carcinoma. Via MiXCR, TCRdb re-called the multiplex PCR reads, giving one row per CDR3 protein. Of just over 300,000 distinct CDR3 sequences listed, 50% to 60% are singletons. Sequencing was carried out using peripheral blood. Every receptor here comes from a woman in her 30s with primary liver carcinoma and hepatitis B virus infection. CDR3s include the opening cysteine and the closing phenylalanine or tryptophan. Each record gives: clone size, D gene, J gene, V gene, CDR3 DNA, CDR3 protein. A D gene is named only where the DNA matches it firmly. Expanded clones get a size class; other rows say once, few or many, or leave the size out.

abundance: .
d_gene: .
j_gene: TRBJ2-7
v_gene: TRBV4-1
CDR3nt: TGCGCCAGCAGCTATAGAAGCGGCTACGAGCAGTACTTC
CDR3aa: CASSYRSGYEQYF

abundance: many
d_gene: TRBD2
j_gene: TRBJ2-7
v_gene: TRBV11-2
CDR3nt: TGTGCCAGCACCAATAGCGGGATGACTTACGAGCAGTACTTC
CDR3aa: CASTNSGMTYEQYF

abundance: .
d_gene: .
j_gene: TRBJ2-3
v_gene: TRBV10-3
CDR3nt: TGTGCCATCACCTCTCAGCGCCAGAAATATTTT
CDR3aa: CAITSQRQKYF

abundance: .
d_gene: TRBD1
j_gene: TRBJ2-1
v_gene: TRBV4-1
CDR3nt: TGCGCCAGCTACCAAGATGAAGTAGACAGGGTGTACAATGAGCAGTTCTTC
CDR3aa: CASYQDEVDRVYNEQFF

abundance: .
d_gene: TRBD2
j_gene: TRBJ2-1
v_gene: TRBV18
CDR3nt: TGTGCCAGCTCACCACGTCAGGGCGGGAGCCCCGGGGGTGAGCAGTTCTTC
CDR3aa: CASSPRQGGSPGGEQFF

abundance: few
d_gene: .
j_gene: TRBJ2-3
v_gene: TRBV28
CDR3nt: TGTGCCAGCAGCCCCGCCTTTGGAGCCGGACAAGATACGCAGTATTTT
CDR3aa: CASSPAFGAGQDTQYF

abundance: .
d_gene: .
j_gene: TRBJ2-1
v_gene: TRBV5-6
CDR3nt: TGTGCCAGCAGCTTGATTGGGACGGCCCCCTACAATGAGCAGCTCTTC
CDR3aa: CASSLIGTAPYNEQLF

abundance: many
d_gene: TRBD2
j_gene: TRBJ2-2
v_gene: TRBV4-3
CDR3nt: TGCGCCAGCAGCCAAGAATCTAGCGGGAGTGGGGAGCTGTTTTTT
CDR3aa: CASSQESSGSGELFF

abundance: .
d_gene: TRBD1
j_gene: TRBJ1-1
v_gene: TRBV5-1
CDR3nt: TGCGCCAGCAGCTTGGGAACAGGGGGCATAAAAGGGACTGAAGCTTTCTTT
CDR3aa: CASSLGTGGIKGTEAFF

abundance: .
d_gene: .
j_gene: TRBJ2-3
v_gene: TRBV11-2
CDR3nt: TGTGCCAGCACCTCAGAACCCGGGGAGGATACGCAGTATTTT
CDR3aa: CASTSEPGEDTQYF

abundance: .
d_gene: .
j_gene: TRBJ2-3
v_gene: TRBV11-2
CDR3nt: TGTGCCAGCGGCTTGCCTGTCGGGGTAACGCAGTATTTT
CDR3aa: CASGLPVGVTQYF

abundance: .
d_gene: .
j_gene: TRBJ2-7
v_gene: TRBV5-1
CDR3nt: TGCGCCAGCAGCTTGGGAGAGAGGGAGTTTTACGAGCAGTACTTC
CDR3aa: CASSLGEREFYEQYF

abundance: .
d_gene: TRBD2
j_gene: TRBJ2-7
v_gene: TRBV2
CDR3nt: TGTGCCAGCCGGCGGGAGTTCTACGAGCAGTACTTC
CDR3aa: CASRREFYEQYF

abundance: .
d_gene: .
j_gene: TRBJ2-1
v_gene: TRBV28
CDR3nt: TGTGCCAGCAGTTTGGGGGCCGGGGCTAGCGGCTCCTCCTACAATGAGCAGTTCTTC
CDR3aa: CASSLGAGASGSSYNEQFF

abundance: .
d_gene: .
j_gene: TRBJ1-2
v_gene: TRBV11-2
CDR3nt: TGTGTCAGCAGCTTAAGGAGAGGGGGTAGCTATGGCTACACCTTC
CDR3aa: CVSSLRRGGSYGYTF

abundance: .
d_gene: TRBD1
j_gene: TRBJ1-2
v_gene: TRBV5-1
CDR3nt: TGCGCCGGCAGCCCCCGGACAGGGGGTCCCTATGGCTACACCTTC
CDR3aa: CAGSPRTGGPYGYTF

abundance: .
d_gene: .
j_gene: TRBJ2-5
v_gene: TRBV6-5
CDR3nt: TGTGCCAGCAGTTACTCGCTGACAGTGCAAGAGACCCAGTACTTC
CDR3aa: CASSYSLTVQETQYF

abundance: .
d_gene: .
j_gene: TRBJ1-6
v_gene: TRBV11-2
CDR3nt: TGTGCCAGCAGCTTAAATCGACTACTCACGGACAATTCACCCCTCCTCTTT
CDR3aa: CASSLNRLLTDNSPLLF

abundance: .
d_gene: TRBD2
j_gene: TRBJ2-1
v_gene: TRBV28
CDR3nt: TGTGCCAGCATTTCGGGGGGCTCCTACAATGAGCAGTTCTTC
CDR3aa: CASISGGSYNEQFF

abundance: .
d_gene: TRBD1
j_gene: TRBJ2-5
v_gene: TRBV28
CDR3nt: TGTGCCAGCATTTCCCGGACAGGCCAAGAGACCCAGTACTTC
CDR3aa: CASISRTGQETQYF

abundance: .
d_gene: .
j_gene: TRBJ1-2
v_gene: TRBV6-5
CDR3nt: TGTGCCAGCAGAGACCTAGTGGGGACTATTAACTATGGCTACACCTTC
CDR3aa: CASRDLVGTINYGYTF

abundance: many
d_gene: .
j_gene: TRBJ1-2
v_gene: TRBV11-2
CDR3nt: TGTGCCAGCAGCTTAGGGGGGGGGGCGGAGACCTTC
CDR3aa: CASSLGGGAETF

abundance: .
d_gene: .
j_gene: TRBJ1-2
v_gene: TRBV13
CDR3nt: TGTGCCAGCAGAAGGGACGGAAGGCGCTATGGCTACACCTTC
CDR3aa: CASRRDGRRYGYTF

abundance: .
d_gene: TRBD1
j_gene: TRBJ2-2
v_gene: TRBV6-5
CDR3nt: TGTGCCAGCACCGAGACAGGGTTTATGTCCGGGGACCTGTTTTTT
CDR3aa: CASTETGFMSGDLFF

abundance: .
d_gene: TRBD1
j_gene: TRBJ2-3
v_gene: TRBV19
CDR3nt: TGTGCCAGTAGTATCTCTCAGGGGGCGGTAACAGATACGCAGTATTTT
CDR3aa: CASSISQGAVTDTQYF

abundance: .
d_gene: TRBD2
j_gene: TRBJ2-7
v_gene: TRBV13
CDR3nt: TGTGCCAGCAGCAAACGGGGGGAACTCCCCTACGAGCAGTACTTC
CDR3aa: CASSKRGELPYEQYF

abundance: once
d_gene: .
j_gene: TRBJ2-3
v_gene: TRBV4-3
CDR3nt: TGCGCCAGCCGAGGGGGGGGGCAAAATACGCAGTATTTT
CDR3aa: CASRGGGQNTQYF

abundance: many
d_gene: .
j_gene: TRBJ2-1
v_gene: TRBV11-2
CDR3nt: TGTGCCAGCAGCCACTACAATGAGCAGTTCTTC
CDR3aa: CASSHYNEQFF